Below, 27 T cell receptor beta chains from the same sample are listed, as sequenced in a study of OX40 agonist ivuxolimab in advanced cancers. This table comes from immunoSEQ multiplex PCR, and its TCRdb copy is limited to in-frame clones, with some not included. Counted here are some 72,000 clones, approximately 90% occurring once; the ten biggest clones make up about 3%. The sequencing used CD4+ or CD8+ T cells sorted from blood, collected in a trial of the OX40 agonist ivuxolimab. The receptors shown here come from an adult with an advanced solid tumor such as melanoma, head and neck, liver or kidney cancer.

The chain couples TRBV6-6 to TRBJ1-6; D unclear. Germline CDR1 reads MNHNY; CDR2 reads SVGAGI (reference sequence). The CDR3 runs 15 residues. The V end was cut by 2 bases, the J end by 6 bases, with 11 bases between. In DNA, the CDR3 is TGTGCCAGCAGTTACGAGGAATCAGCTAATTCACCCCTCCACTTT. Protein: CASSYEESANSPLHF.

The V call is TRBV5-1, the J call TRBJ1-6; D not certain. This CDR3 region has 15 residues. Germline-derived CDR1 and CDR2 are SGHRS and YFSETQ. The V end was cut by 0 bases, the J end by 8 bases, with 12 bases between. The DNA of the CDR3 is TGCGCCAGCAGCTTGGAACTACCTGGGGATTCACCCCTCCACTTT. The encoded protein is CASSLELPGDSPLHF. The full variable domain, rest sourced from reference TRBV5-1 and TRBJ1-6, is KAGVTQTPRYLIKTRGQQVTLSCSPISGHRSVSWYQQTPGQGLQFLFEYFSETQRNKGNFPGRFSGRQFSNSRSEMNVSTLELGDSALYLCASSLELPGDSPLHFGNGTRLTVT.

This clone was seen only once. The rearrangement joins TRBV19 to TRBJ2-7, with a tentative D call TRBD2 (5 bases). V was pared by 5 bases and J by 2 bases, with 13 bases between. There are 14 residues in the CDR3. Germline CDR1 reads LNHDA; CDR2 reads SQIVND (reference sequence). CDR3 in DNA: TGTGCCAGTAGTGTCTCCCCGGGGACCTACGAGCAGTACTTC. Translation: CASSVSPGTYEQYF.

This chain links TRBV15 with TRBJ2-7; D might be TRBD1 (5 bases). V dropped 1 base and J dropped 3 bases, with 13 bases sitting between them. CDR3 length: 15 amino acids. Germline loops: CDR1 LNHNV, CDR2 YYDKDF (reference sequence). CDR3 sequence: CATSRANTGYYEQYF. The CDR3 DNA sequence: TGTGCCACCAGCAGAGCGAATACAGGATACTACGAGCAGTACTTC.

Only one count was recorded for this clone. The chain carries TRBV28 and TRBJ2-3; the D is unclear. There are 11 residues in the CDR3. Trimming removed 8 bases from V and 5 bases from J, with 8 bases in between. Germline CDR1 is MDHEN and CDR2 is SYDVKM. The CDR3: CASGRRDTQYF. DNA of the CDR3: TGTGCCAGCGGCAGGCGAGATACGCAGTATTTT.

The rearrangement links TRBV6-5 to TRBJ1-1, with D hard to call. The CDR3 extends over 13 amino acids. V was cut by 10 bases and J by 9 bases, with 21 bases left in between. The germline V gene has CDR1 MNHEY and CDR2 SVGAGI. CDR3 region: CATTPRWGAKAFF. The CDR3 bases are TGTGCCACAACCCCGCGGTGGGGAGCTAAAGCTTTCTTT.

This clone was picked up one time. This chain uses TRBV14 with TRBJ2-2; weak D call: TRBD2 (6 bases). V dropped 4 bases and J dropped 4 bases, with 13 bases sitting between them. From germline, CDR1 is SGHDN and CDR2 FVKESK. The CDR3 extends over 15 amino acids. The CDR3 bases are TGTGCCAGCAGCCCGGGGGTCGCTGGCACCGGGGAGCTGTTTTTT. Translating it yields CASSPGVAGTGELFF.

This sequence joins TRBV30 and TRBJ2-5; 12 positions agree with TRBD1. The CDR3 spans 13 residues. The germline V gene has CDR1 GTSNPN and CDR2 SVGIG (reference sequence). The CDR3, as DNA: TGTGCGTGGGACAGGGGGCAAGGAGAGACCCAGTACTTC. This translates into CAWDRGQGETQYF.

The rearrangement links TRBV5-5 to TRBJ1-5; perhaps TRBD1 as D (5 bases). The CDR3 runs 14 residues. Trimming cost V 4 bases and J 5 bases, with 13 bases left between them. Germline lookup yields CDR1 SGHKS and CDR2 YYEKEE (reference sequence). The CDR3 protein is CASSAGQFDQPQHF. As DNA, the CDR3 is TGTGCCAGCAGCGCGGGGCAGTTCGATCAGCCCCAGCATTTT.

V and J are TRBV11-2 and TRBJ2-5; possibly TRBD2 for D (6 bases). V was cut by 5 bases and J by 6 bases, with 16 bases left in between. The CDR3 is made up of 14 amino acids. Germline V CDR1 and CDR2: SGHAT, FQNNGV. For the CDR3, the DNA is TGTGCCAGCAGCCTAATAGCGGTCCTCCAGACCCAGTACTTC. Translating it yields CASSLIAVLQTQYF.

The chain is built from TRBV6-6 and TRBJ1-1, with D tentatively TRBD1 (6 bases). Germline V gives CDR1 MNHNY, CDR2 SVGAGI (reference sequence). This CDR3 region has 15 residues. Trimming left V 6 bases short and J 6 bases short, with 20 bases between. This CDR3 reads CASSRDKSGPSEAFF. The CDR3 nucleotides read TGTGCCAGCAGCCGGGACAAATCTGGTCCTTCTGAAGCTTTCTTT.

The CDR3 reads CASSCCRDRVLNEQFF. The CDR3, as DNA: TGTGCCAGCAGCTGCTGCCGGGACAGGGTTTTGAATGAGCAGTTCTTC. The chain joins TRBV11-3 to TRBJ2-1; 9 nucleotides agree with TRBD1. V lost 4 bases and J lost 7; bases outside the gene matches: 11. The CDR3 runs to 16 residues. The V gene's germline CDR1 is SGHNT and CDR2 YENEEA. Combining the CDR3 with reference TRBV11-3 and TRBJ2-1 gives the whole variable domain EAGVVQSPRYKIIEKKQPVAFWCNPISGHNTLYWYLQNLGQGPELLIRYENEEAVDDSQLPKDRFSAERLKGVDSTLKIQPAELGDSAVYLCASSCCRDRVLNEQFFGPGTRLTVL.

The V call is TRBV5-1, the J call TRBJ1-6, with no clear D. The germline gives CDR1 SGHRS, CDR2 YFSETQ. V lost 0 bases to trimming and J lost 7 bases, with 5 bases between them. The CDR3 sequence is 13 residues long. CDR3 DNA sequence: TGCGCCAGCAGCTTGGAAGGAAATTCACCCCTCCACTTT. As protein: CASSLEGNSPLHF.

This chain uses TRBV6-5 with TRBJ2-4; TRBD2 aligns across 9 bases. Unmatched junction bases numbered 5, after V lost 5 bases and J lost 6 bases. This CDR3 is 14 amino acids long. Per germline, CDR1 MNHEY and CDR2 SVGAGI. The CDR3, as DNA: TGTGCCAGCAGTATAGCGGGAGCCTCAAACATTCAGTACTTC. Translating it yields CASSIAGASNIQYF.

The genes are TRBV5-1 and TRBJ2-1; weak D call: TRBD2 (6 bases). The V and J ends lost 0 bases and 6 bases respectively, with 13 bases between them. Germline V gene data show CDR1 as SGHRS and CDR2 as YFSETQ. This CDR3 is built from 15 residues. The CDR3 DNA reads TGCGCCAGCAGCTTGGGTAGCGGCAACTCCAATGAGCAGTTCTTC. Its translation is CASSLGSGNSNEQFF.

The chain carries TRBV14 and TRBJ2-2, with D possibly being TRBD2 (6 bases). The V gene lost 4 bases and the J gene lost 5 bases, with 11 bases spanning the gap. CDR3 length: 14 amino acids. Germline V gives CDR1 SGHDN, CDR2 FVKESK. The CDR3: CASSRFGGTGELFF. CDR3 coding DNA: TGTGCCAGCAGCCGGTTTGGGGGGACCGGGGAGCTGTTTTTT.

Here the CDR3 reads CASSPGQGRTEAFF. The CDR3 coding sequence is TGTGCCAGCTCCCCCGGACAGGGGAGAACTGAAGCTTTCTTT. The genes are TRBV18 and TRBJ1-1; 9 nucleotides match TRBD1. The CDR3 totals 14 residues. Trimming cost V 6 bases and J 5 bases; bases outside gene matches: 7. The germline V gene has CDR1 KGHSH and CDR2 LQKENI.

This clone was observed a single time. The chain joins TRBV6-1 to TRBJ1-3; unclear D gene. CDR1 is MNHNS and CDR2 is SASEGT in the germline V gene. This CDR3 is built from 17 residues. V was shortened by 0 bases and J by 2 bases, with 14 bases between the two germline ends. CDR3 loop: CASSEAFIKYPGNTIYF. CDR3 DNA: TGTGCCAGCAGTGAAGCGTTCATAAAGTACCCTGGAAACACCATATATTTT.

The J gene is TRBJ1-4, the V gene TRBV7-8, with TRBD1 matching 7 bases. Germline trimming cut 2 bases from V and 3 bases from J; bases unmatched to any gene: 6. The germline V gene encodes CDR1 SGHVS and CDR2 FQNEAQ. The CDR3 loop spans 16 amino acids. CDR3 amino acids: CASSLRQGGSNEKLFF. The DNA of the CDR3 is TGTGCCAGCAGCTTAAGACAGGGAGGTTCTAATGAAAAACTGTTTTTT.

The chain carries TRBV2 and TRBJ1-6; no clear D. CDR3 length equals 13 residues. Germline V gene data show CDR1 as SNHLY and CDR2 as FYNNEI. Between the trimmed V and J ends, which lost 1 base and 8 bases, there was a span of 6 bases. The CDR3 nucleotides read TGTGCCAGCAGTGAAGGGAATGATTCACCCCTCCACTTT. Protein: CASSEGNDSPLHF.

This chain links TRBV2 with TRBJ1-1; 9 bases agree with TRBD1. Germline V gene data show CDR1 as SNHLY and CDR2 as FYNNEI. The CDR3 is made up of 15 amino acids. V lost 5 bases, J lost 1 base, and 5 bases stayed unmatched. The CDR3 loop is CASSSQGARNTEAFF. The CDR3 region has the DNA TGTGCCAGCAGTTCACAGGGGGCGCGGAACACTGAAGCTTTCTTT.

The chain employs TRBV5-1 and TRBJ2-3, with 8 bases aligning to TRBD2. CDR3 length equals 16 residues. V was pared by 2 bases and J by 0 bases, with 5 bases of the junction left unmatched. Germline loops: CDR1 SGHRS, CDR2 YFSETQ. Here the CDR3 DNA reads TGCGCCAGCAGCTTAACCGGGACTAGAAGCACAGATACGCAGTATTTT. The encoded protein is CASSLTGTRSTDTQYF. Full variable domain (rest looked up from reference TRBV5-1 and TRBJ2-3): KAGVTQTPRYLIKTRGQQVTLSCSPISGHRSVSWYQQTPGQGLQFLFEYFSETQRNKGNFPGRFSGRQFSNSRSEMNVSTLELGDSALYLCASSLTGTRSTDTQYFGPGTRLTVL.

This clone has a single count. This chain joins TRBV18 and TRBJ2-1, with D perhaps TRBD1 or TRBD2 (5 bases each). The CDR3 loop spans 14 amino acids. Looked up from germline, CDR1 is KGHSH and CDR2 is LQKENI. V was pared by 6 bases and J by 6 bases, with 15 bases between. CDR3 in DNA: TGTGCCAGCTCGCTCGAGGGGCTGCGCAATGAGCAGTTCTTC. This sequence encodes CASSLEGLRNEQFF.

The chain carries TRBV6-1 and TRBJ2-5; 7 bases are a match to TRBD2. The junction had 8 bases not matched to a gene; V was cut back by 8 bases and J by 2 bases. Per germline, CDR1 MNHNS and CDR2 SASEGT. The CDR3 contains 14 residues. The CDR3 region is CASPSAGLQETQYF. The DNA for the CDR3 is TGTGCCAGCCCGTCAGCGGGGTTGCAAGAGACCCAGTACTTC.

The chain carries TRBV2 and TRBJ1-2; 7 bases are a match to TRBD1. The germline gives CDR1 SNHLY, CDR2 FYNNEI. V shed 5 bases, J shed 6 bases, and the junction held 9 bases outside the gene matches. There are 14 residues in the CDR3. The CDR3 DNA sequence: TGTGCCAGCAGTCGGACAGGACGGCCTGATGGCTACACCTTC. It codes for CASSRTGRPDGYTF.

The chain combines TRBV14 with TRBJ1-1; a weak D match, TRBD1 (5 bases). Germline CDR1 and CDR2: SGHDN and FVKESK. V was clipped by 4 bases and J by 5 bases, with 17 bases between them. The CDR3 sequence is 15 residues long. The CDR3 DNA reads TGTGCCAGCAGCCGCCGGGGGTCTGGGTGGACTGAAGCTTTCTTT. Translated: CASSRRGSGWTEAFF.

The chain links TRBV19 to TRBJ2-5; D uncertain. CDR3 length: 13 residues. The germline gives CDR1 LNHDA, CDR2 SQIVND (reference sequence). Trimming stripped 1 base from V and 7 bases from J, with 10 bases between. The CDR3 DNA is TGTGCCAGTAGTATAGCCTTAATCGGGACCCAGTACTTC. It specifies CASSIALIGTQYF.